This T cell receptor beta chain comes out of a study of blood T cell repertoires in COVID-19. TCRdb's copy holds only in-frame clones and misses some; the assay was immunoSEQ multiplex PCR. The sample has hundreds of thousands of clones; around 89% are singletons. This CDR3 is built from 16 residues. Germline CDR1 SGHVS, CDR2 FQNEAQ. Trimming removed 5 bases at V and 6 bases at J, with 20 bases between. Sequencing input: PBMCs or T cells enriched from blood (not recorded which). This receptor was obtained from a woman in her thirties or forties who had recovered from COVID-19. This chain uses TRBV7-8 with TRBJ2-1; D gene uncertain. CDR3 nucleotides: TGTGCCAGCAGCCCAGGTCCCTTTCTCTCTGTCAATGAGCAGTTCTTC. Amino acid sequence: CASSPGPFLSVNEQFF.